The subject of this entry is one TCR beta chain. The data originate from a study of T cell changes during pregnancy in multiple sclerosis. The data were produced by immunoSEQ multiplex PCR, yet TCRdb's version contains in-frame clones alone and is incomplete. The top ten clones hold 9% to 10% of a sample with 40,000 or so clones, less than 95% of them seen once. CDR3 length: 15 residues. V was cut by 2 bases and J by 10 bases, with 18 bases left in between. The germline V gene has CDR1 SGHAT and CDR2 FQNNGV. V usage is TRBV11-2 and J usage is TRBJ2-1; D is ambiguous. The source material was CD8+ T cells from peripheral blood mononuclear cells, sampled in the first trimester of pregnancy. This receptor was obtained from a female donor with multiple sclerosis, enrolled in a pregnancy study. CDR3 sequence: CASSLLASWFGEQFF. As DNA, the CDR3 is TGTGCCAGCAGCTTATTGGCTTCTTGGTTCGGGGAGCAGTTCTTC.